This T cell receptor (beta chain) was obtained from a study of graft-versus-host responses after intestinal transplantation listed by TCRdb under 2021. Describing the broader study: The transplants that recipients received were multivisceral, liver-intestinal, or isolated intestinal. Every recipient was given anti-thymocyte globulin induction, followed by approximately three years of maintenance tacrolimus and steroids. Bulk TCR-beta CDR3 sequencing was used to track graft-versus-host and host-versus-graft alloreactive T cell clones in the graft, circulation and bone marrow after intestinal transplantation. To identify alloreactive clones, pre-transplant mixed lymphocyte reaction products were sequenced and compared with unstimulated pre-transplant donor and recipient T cells. The cohort enrolled roughly 25 intestinal transplant recipients including one retransplant, and a few patients lacking pretransplant specimens were excluded. A peak of at least 4% donor T cells among recipient peripheral blood mononuclear cells was the definition used for donor T cell macrochimerism. Rather than being sequenced by the commercial service, samples from a few later patients were sequenced in-house on an Illumina MiSeq and processed with MiXCR.

The library was prepared using the immunoSEQ multiplex PCR assay. High-throughput TCR-beta CDR3 sequencing of genomic DNA from most patients was performed by Adaptive Biotechnologies. Concerning the study's data processing: TCR sequencing data were retrieved from Adaptive's ImmunoSEQ software for some 19 patients, whereas a few other patients were processed with MiXCR and VDJtools. CDR3 nucleotide sequences shared between donor and recipient were removed because their origin could not be assigned. To count as alloreactive, a clone needed at least 2-fold expansion over unstimulated cells and a minimum CFSE-low frequency of 0.002% (template counts) or 0.001% (read counts). Clones were considered mappable if detected in sequenced pre-transplant spleen, lymph node, or MLR CFSE-low populations of the donor or recipient. Cumulative frequency of alloreactive clones was calculated as a percentage of all sequences weighted by copy number. The source is immuneACCESS, and TCRdb retained only in-frame sequences with V and J called. Part of the clones is not carried over; for the studies checked, unresolved V genes explain less than half of this, and the remainder is unexplained. The V and J calls and clone size are taken from that table; D and trimming were inferred from the DNA. Across this sample there are 20,000 or so clones, with roughly four fifths seen only once. Of the sample, under 4% falls within the top ten clones.

Between the V and J ends, shortened by 2 bases and 4 bases respectively, the junction contains 8 bases. For CDR1 and CDR2, the germline V gene lists SGHTA and FQGNSA. Inclusive of the bounding cysteine and phenylalanine, the CDR3 is 14 residues long. Of the read, only the CDR3 DNA is kept; its 42 bases are in frame from base 1. General conclusions and limits of the study: Patients with donor T cell macrochimerism had high GvH to HvG T cell clonal ratios in their allografts. Peak levels of circulating GvH clones were associated with declines in HvG clones early after transplant. GvH clones were found in recipient bone marrow, and some of the GvH clones appeared earlier in ileal mucosa or blood, which is consistent with an intestinal mucosal origin. Conclusions were limited by the relatively low number and heterogeneity of intestinal transplant patients.

Worth noting for this clone: The target of this receptor is not known. No qualities accompany the bases; no much larger clone lies one base away.

Dithiothreitol, EDTA incubations and collagenase D digestion were used to isolate intraepithelial and lamina propria lymphocytes from graft specimens. Bulk TCR-beta sequencing was performed on serial intestinal graft biopsy specimens collected as late as 600 days after transplant. The starting material was ileum tissue, obtained 12 days after intestinal transplant. This TCR derives from a human patient who received an intestinal transplant, so some T cells may come from the graft donor. The chain was built from TRBV7-2 and TRBJ2-2; no D gene is confidently identified. Here the CDR3 is given as CASSLKWSTGELFF. The sequenced DNA: TGTGCCAGCAGCTTAAAGTGGAGCACCGGGGAGCTGTTTTTT.